This T cell receptor beta chain comes out of a study of T cell changes during pregnancy in multiple sclerosis (dated by TCRdb to about 2019). Background for the entire study: The study looked at changes in the T cell repertoire across pregnancy in women with multiple sclerosis.

The CDR3 goes from the cysteine to the phenylalanine over 16 residues. Of all the DNA, just the CDR3 is kept, 48 bases in frame from base 1. Libraries were prepared through the immunoSEQ multiplex PCR assay. As stored in TCRdb, this immuneACCESS dataset retains in-frame rearrangements with V and J assigned. A fraction of the clones does not appear; measured against another copy, unresolved V genes explain less than half of the discrepancy, and the remainder lacks a known reason. In this sample the table shows 39,000 or so clones, about 90% of which occur a single time. The ten largest clones capture 10% of the sample. On this clone: Its binding antigen is unknown. Base qualities are not provided; no much larger clone lies one nucleotide away.

The clonotype was recovered from a female donor with multiple sclerosis, enrolled in a pregnancy study. This specimen was CD8+ T cells from peripheral blood mononuclear cells, taken in the first trimester of pregnancy. The chain employs TRBV21-1 and TRBJ1-5; the table names TRBD1, a call not compared with the DNA. TRBV21-1 is a documented pseudogene. The CDR3 has the sequence CASSGCKRWGPQPQHF. The DNA sequence follows: TGTGCCAGCAGCGGATGTAAGCGGTGGGGGCCTCAGCCCCAGCATTTT.